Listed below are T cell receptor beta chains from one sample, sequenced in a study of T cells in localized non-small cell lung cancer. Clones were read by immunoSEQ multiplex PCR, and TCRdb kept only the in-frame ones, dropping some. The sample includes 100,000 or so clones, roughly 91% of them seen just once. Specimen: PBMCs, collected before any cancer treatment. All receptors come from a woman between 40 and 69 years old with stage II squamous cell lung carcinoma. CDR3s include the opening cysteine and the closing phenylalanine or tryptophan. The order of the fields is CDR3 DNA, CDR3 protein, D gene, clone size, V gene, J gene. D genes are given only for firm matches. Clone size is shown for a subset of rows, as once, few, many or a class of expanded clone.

cdr3_nt: TGTGCCAGCTCACTCGACTGGGGCGGCTACACCTTC
cdr3_aa: CASSLDWGGYTF
d_call: .
clone_size: .
v_call: TRBV18
j_call: TRBJ1-2

cdr3_nt: TGTGCCAGCAGCTTAGCGGGCAAGACCCAGTACTTC
cdr3_aa: CASSLAGKTQYF
d_call: .
clone_size: .
v_call: TRBV13
j_call: TRBJ2-5

cdr3_nt: TGTGCCAGTAGTCCCGGACAGGGGGCTAACCCCTATCAGCCCCAGCATTTT
cdr3_aa: CASSPGQGANPYQPQHF
d_call: TRBD1
clone_size: .
v_call: TRBV19
j_call: TRBJ1-5

cdr3_nt: TGCGCCAGCACTAGGAACACCGGGGAGCTGTTTTTT
cdr3_aa: CASTRNTGELFF
d_call: .
clone_size: .
v_call: TRBV5-1
j_call: TRBJ2-2

cdr3_nt: TGTGCCAGTAGTATATGGAGAAACACCATATATTTT
cdr3_aa: CASSIWRNTIYF
d_call: .
clone_size: .
v_call: TRBV19
j_call: TRBJ1-3

cdr3_nt: TGTGCCAGTAGTATGTTTGGGACAGGCTCTAACTATGGCTACACCTTC
cdr3_aa: CASSMFGTGSNYGYTF
d_call: TRBD1
clone_size: .
v_call: TRBV19
j_call: TRBJ1-2

cdr3_nt: TGTGCCAGTAGTATCCGGGGGCGGACTGAAGCTTTCTTT
cdr3_aa: CASSIRGRTEAFF
d_call: .
clone_size: .
v_call: TRBV19
j_call: TRBJ1-1

cdr3_nt: TGTGCCAGCTCACCACTACTCACTCATAGCGGGAGGGCCGGGTACGAGCAGTACTTC
cdr3_aa: CASSPLLTHSGRAGYEQYF
d_call: TRBD2
clone_size: .
v_call: TRBV18
j_call: TRBJ2-7

cdr3_nt: TGTGCCAGCAGCTTATATGTCGAAAGAAACTATGGCTACACCTTC
cdr3_aa: CASSLYVERNYGYTF
d_call: .
clone_size: .
v_call: TRBV7-9
j_call: TRBJ1-2

cdr3_nt: TGCGCCAGCAGGTGGGGGGCCTCCAACTACGAGCAGTACTTC
cdr3_aa: CASRWGASNYEQYF
d_call: .
clone_size: .
v_call: TRBV5-1
j_call: TRBJ2-7

cdr3_nt: TGTGCCAGCAGATTAACGGGCCCGAACTATGGCTACACCTTC
cdr3_aa: CASRLTGPNYGYTF
d_call: .
clone_size: .
v_call: TRBV28
j_call: TRBJ1-2

cdr3_nt: TGTGCCAGCTCACCGTCGGGACTCCCCGTGGAGCAGTACTTC
cdr3_aa: CASSPSGLPVEQYF
d_call: .
clone_size: .
v_call: TRBV18
j_call: TRBJ2-7

cdr3_nt: TGCAGCGTTGGACTAGGACCGAACACTGAAGCTTTCTTT
cdr3_aa: CSVGLGPNTEAFF
d_call: .
clone_size: .
v_call: TRBV29-1
j_call: TRBJ1-1

cdr3_nt: TGTGCCAGCAGCTTAGGGACGGGCGGGGAGACCCAGTACTTC
cdr3_aa: CASSLGTGGETQYF
d_call: .
clone_size: .
v_call: TRBV7-9
j_call: TRBJ2-5

cdr3_nt: TGTGCCAGCAGTTACCTAGGTGGGCCGACGGCTGAGCAGTTCTTC
cdr3_aa: CASSYLGGPTAEQFF
d_call: .
clone_size: .
v_call: TRBV6-5
j_call: TRBJ2-1

cdr3_nt: TGTGCCAGCAGCTCGGACAGGCTTAGCGAGCAGTACTTC
cdr3_aa: CASSSDRLSEQYF
d_call: TRBD1
clone_size: .
v_call: TRBV7-8
j_call: TRBJ2-7

cdr3_nt: TGTGCTAGTGGGACTAACGGGCCTCCCGGTGAAGCTTTCTTT
cdr3_aa: CASGTNGPPGEAFF
d_call: .
clone_size: .
v_call: TRBV12-5
j_call: TRBJ1-1

cdr3_nt: TGTGCCAGCAGAGGCGGAGGGTGGAACACTGAAGCTTTCTTT
cdr3_aa: CASRGGGWNTEAFF
d_call: .
clone_size: .
v_call: TRBV6-5
j_call: TRBJ1-1

cdr3_nt: TGTGCCAGCACCACCCCTAGAGGAACCGGGGAGCTGTTTTTT
cdr3_aa: CASTTPRGTGELFF
d_call: .
clone_size: .
v_call: TRBV7-2
j_call: TRBJ2-2

cdr3_nt: TGTGCCAGCAGCCAAGATAAGCGGGCGAGCTCCTACGAGCAGTACTTC
cdr3_aa: CASSQDKRASSYEQYF
d_call: .
clone_size: .
v_call: TRBV4-2
j_call: TRBJ2-7

cdr3_nt: TGTGCCTGGAGTGTAGGAGGCTTTTGGGGGCGTGATGGCTACACCTTC
cdr3_aa: CAWSVGGFWGRDGYTF
d_call: .
clone_size: .
v_call: TRBV30
j_call: TRBJ1-2

cdr3_nt: TGCGCCAGCAGCCCGAGACAGGGGTCGAGCACTGAAGCTTTCTTT
cdr3_aa: CASSPRQGSSTEAFF
d_call: TRBD1
clone_size: .
v_call: TRBV5-1
j_call: TRBJ1-1

cdr3_nt: TGTGCCAGCAGCTTGTTGTCGCCAGGGGATGGGGAGACCCAGTACTTC
cdr3_aa: CASSLLSPGDGETQYF
d_call: .
clone_size: .
v_call: TRBV5-4
j_call: TRBJ2-5

cdr3_nt: TGTGCCAGCAGCTTAGCGGCCAGGCTGAACACTGAAGCTTTCTTT
cdr3_aa: CASSLAARLNTEAFF
d_call: .
clone_size: once
v_call: TRBV7-8
j_call: TRBJ1-1

cdr3_nt: TGCGCCAGCAGCCAGGAGACAGGGACCGGGCGGGGCTACACCTTC
cdr3_aa: CASSQETGTGRGYTF
d_call: TRBD1
clone_size: .
v_call: TRBV4-1
j_call: TRBJ1-2

cdr3_nt: TGTGCCAGCAGCTTGGGAGGATACTCCGAGCAGTACTTC
cdr3_aa: CASSLGGYSEQYF
d_call: .
clone_size: .
v_call: TRBV11-3
j_call: TRBJ2-7

cdr3_nt: TGTGCCAGCAGTACCCGGGGATCTGGGGCCAACGTCCTGACTTTC
cdr3_aa: CASSTRGSGANVLTF
d_call: .
clone_size: .
v_call: TRBV6-1
j_call: TRBJ2-6

cdr3_nt: TGTGCCAGCAAAATGAGAGGCGACTCCTACAATGAGCAGTTCTTC
cdr3_aa: CASKMRGDSYNEQFF
d_call: .
clone_size: .
v_call: TRBV2
j_call: TRBJ2-1

cdr3_nt: TGCGCCAGCACCGGGACTAGCGGGAAGTACGAGCAGTACTTC
cdr3_aa: CASTGTSGKYEQYF
d_call: TRBD2
clone_size: .
v_call: TRBV10-2
j_call: TRBJ2-7

cdr3_nt: TGTGCCAGCACCCCGCGGGGGACTGAGACCCAGTACTTC
cdr3_aa: CASTPRGTETQYF
d_call: TRBD2
clone_size: .
v_call: TRBV2
j_call: TRBJ2-5

cdr3_nt: TGTGCCAGCAGCTCGTCCCCTCGGGGCCAAGAGACCCAGTACTTC
cdr3_aa: CASSSSPRGQETQYF
d_call: .
clone_size: .
v_call: TRBV11-2
j_call: TRBJ2-5

cdr3_nt: TGTGCCTGGAGGGACAGGGATGGCTACACCTTC
cdr3_aa: CAWRDRDGYTF
d_call: TRBD1
clone_size: .
v_call: TRBV30
j_call: TRBJ1-2

cdr3_nt: TGTGCCAGCAGGAAATCAAACTCTGGGGCCAACGTCCTGACTTTC
cdr3_aa: CASRKSNSGANVLTF
d_call: .
clone_size: .
v_call: TRBV6-5
j_call: TRBJ2-6

cdr3_nt: TGCAGCGTGGCAGATTCTAACTATGGCTACACCTTC
cdr3_aa: CSVADSNYGYTF
d_call: .
clone_size: .
v_call: TRBV29-1
j_call: TRBJ1-2

cdr3_nt: TGCGCCAGCAGCACAGAACCGGGGGCAGAGCCAAATCAGCCCCAGCATTTT
cdr3_aa: CASSTEPGAEPNQPQHF
d_call: .
clone_size: once
v_call: TRBV4-1
j_call: TRBJ1-5

cdr3_nt: TGCGCCAGCAGCTACGAGGGGTACCCTCAAGAGACCCAGTACTTC
cdr3_aa: CASSYEGYPQETQYF
d_call: .
clone_size: .
v_call: TRBV5-1
j_call: TRBJ2-5

cdr3_nt: TGTGCCAGCAGCTTAGCGGTAACCCAAAACACCTTC
cdr3_aa: CASSLAVTQNTF
d_call: .
clone_size: .
v_call: TRBV7-9
j_call: TRBJ1-2

cdr3_nt: TGTGCCTGGAGTCGCCTAGCGGGCAACACCGGGGAGCTGTTTTTT
cdr3_aa: CAWSRLAGNTGELFF
d_call: TRBD2
clone_size: .
v_call: TRBV30
j_call: TRBJ2-2

cdr3_nt: TGTGCCAGTAACAGGGGCGGGGGCACCGGGGAGCTGTTTTTT
cdr3_aa: CASNRGGGTGELFF
d_call: .
clone_size: .
v_call: TRBV28
j_call: TRBJ2-2

cdr3_nt: TGTGCCAGTAGTACCCCCGGCGGAGGGAGCTCCTACAATGAGCAGTTCTTC
cdr3_aa: CASSTPGGGSSYNEQFF
d_call: .
clone_size: .
v_call: TRBV19
j_call: TRBJ2-1

cdr3_nt: TGTGCCAGCAGCACACGGCTAGCGGGGGAACTAACCCTCAATGAGCAGTTCTTC
cdr3_aa: CASSTRLAGELTLNEQFF
d_call: TRBD2
clone_size: .
v_call: TRBV7-2
j_call: TRBJ2-1

cdr3_nt: TGTGCCAGCAGTTTATCGAAGGGGTTCGGTGAAAAACTGTTTTTT
cdr3_aa: CASSLSKGFGEKLFF
d_call: .
clone_size: .
v_call: TRBV28
j_call: TRBJ1-4

cdr3_nt: TGTGCCAGCACCCAGACAGGGATTAGGGCTGGCTACACCTTC
cdr3_aa: CASTQTGIRAGYTF
d_call: TRBD1
clone_size: .
v_call: TRBV2
j_call: TRBJ1-2

cdr3_nt: TGTGCCACGGGAACTCCGGGACTAGCGGTATACAATGAGCAGTTCTTC
cdr3_aa: CATGTPGLAVYNEQFF
d_call: TRBD2
clone_size: .
v_call: TRBV27
j_call: TRBJ2-1

cdr3_nt: TGTGCCAGCAGCAGGGAGGGAGAGACCCAGTACTTC
cdr3_aa: CASSREGETQYF
d_call: TRBD2
clone_size: .
v_call: TRBV6-1
j_call: TRBJ2-5

cdr3_nt: TGTGCCAGCAGTTCGAACGGACAGGGAAGACTTCAGTACTTC
cdr3_aa: CASSSNGQGRLQYF
d_call: TRBD1
clone_size: .
v_call: TRBV27
j_call: TRBJ2-4

cdr3_nt: TGTGCCAGCAAAAGGGGCCTAGCGGGATACAATGAGCAGTTCTTC
cdr3_aa: CASKRGLAGYNEQFF
d_call: TRBD2
clone_size: .
v_call: TRBV27
j_call: TRBJ2-1

cdr3_nt: TGTGCCAGCAGTCTACAGGGGCCACGCGAGCAGTACTTC
cdr3_aa: CASSLQGPREQYF
d_call: TRBD1
clone_size: .
v_call: TRBV6-1
j_call: TRBJ2-7

cdr3_nt: TGTGCCAGCAGTGACCGCGCGACCAGGACAGGTAATGAGCAGTTCTTC
cdr3_aa: CASSDRATRTGNEQFF
d_call: TRBD1
clone_size: .
v_call: TRBV6-4
j_call: TRBJ2-1

cdr3_nt: TGTGCCAGCAGCTTCCGGGACGGCTATTACAATGAGCAGTTCTTC
cdr3_aa: CASSFRDGYYNEQFF
d_call: .
clone_size: once
v_call: TRBV5-4
j_call: TRBJ2-1

cdr3_nt: TGTGCCAGCTCACAGGGAAGGGGCACTGAAGCTTTCTTT
cdr3_aa: CASSQGRGTEAFF
d_call: .
clone_size: .
v_call: TRBV18
j_call: TRBJ1-1

cdr3_nt: TGTGCCAGCAGCCACTCGTCCCCCTCCTCCACCGGGGAGCTGTTTTTT
cdr3_aa: CASSHSSPSSTGELFF
d_call: .
clone_size: .
v_call: TRBV6-6
j_call: TRBJ2-2

cdr3_nt: TGTGCCAGCAGCCGTCCCCGGACCGCGGGCCATGGCTACACCTTC
cdr3_aa: CASSRPRTAGHGYTF
d_call: .
clone_size: .
v_call: TRBV6-5
j_call: TRBJ1-2

cdr3_nt: TGTGCCAGCAGTTACCCTACAGGGCCCAGGGAGACCCAGTACTTC
cdr3_aa: CASSYPTGPRETQYF
d_call: .
clone_size: .
v_call: TRBV6-6
j_call: TRBJ2-5

cdr3_nt: TGTGCCATCAGTGACCCGACAGGGGCCCCCTATAATTCACCCCTCCACTTT
cdr3_aa: CAISDPTGAPYNSPLHF
d_call: TRBD1
clone_size: .
v_call: TRBV10-3
j_call: TRBJ1-6